This T cell receptor beta chain was obtained from a study of CD8 T cells in ankylosing spondylitis. As concerns this clonotype: Antigen: not known.

The study, taken as a whole, reports: Seemingly distinctive of ankylosing spondylitis blood was a TCR beta motif formed by eight highly homologous variants.

The V segment lost 2 bases and the J segment 9 bases; nucleotides outside the gene matches: 4. The CDR3 consists of 13 residues. Looked up from germline, CDR1 is LNHNV and CDR2 is YYDKDF (reference sequence). Using quantitative 5'-RACE with molecular barcodes, the authors made TCR beta libraries. TCRdb called the 5' RACE reads again in MiXCR, with one record for every CDR3 protein. The sample comprises more than 250,000 distinct CDR3 sequences, roughly 8% of which are singletons, and roughly 15% rests with the top ten. The sequencing input was blood, either unsorted or a sorted T cell fraction (not recorded which). The chain couples TRBV15 to TRBJ1-5; 7 nucleotides line up with TRBD1. The receptor was derived from a male donor with ankylosing spondylitis. As DNA, the CDR3 is TGTGCCACCAGCAGAACGACAGGGCGGCCCCAGCATTTT. Protein product: CATSRTTGRPQHF.